Following are 10 T cell receptor beta chains from one sample sequenced in a study of blood T cell repertoires in COVID-19. The method was immunoSEQ multiplex PCR; TCRdb's version includes in-frame clones alone and lacks a portion of them. The table shows some 83,000 clones, with almost 85% occurring only once. Sequencing input: peripheral blood. These receptors all come from a human donor in a cohort sampled during active COVID-19.

This clone turned up a few times. The V call is TRBV19, the J call TRBJ2-4; 8 positions agree with TRBD2. The CDR3 runs to 18 residues. Unmatched junction bases numbered 20, after V lost 7 bases and J lost 6 bases. Germline loops: CDR1 LNHDA, CDR2 SQIVND (reference sequence). The CDR3 DNA reads TGTGCCAGTACCCCTTGGGGACTAGTAGCCGACGTTGGAAACATTCAGTACTTC. Amino acid sequence: CASTPWGLVADVGNIQYF.

The J gene is TRBJ1-5, the V gene TRBV6-6, with a possible D match to TRBD1 (6 bases). The V and J ends lost 0 bases and 4 bases respectively, with 13 bases between them. The germline gives CDR1 MNHNY, CDR2 SVGAGI (reference sequence). The CDR3 consists of 16 residues. The CDR3 bases are TGTGCCAGCAGTTACTCGTCAGGGGTTGGTAATCAGCCCCAGCATTTT. This sequence encodes CASSYSSGVGNQPQHF.

V is TRBV2 and J is TRBJ1-4, with a tentative D call TRBD1 (5 bases). The CDR3 contains 15 residues. V was pared by 6 bases and J by 8 bases, with 19 bases between. CDR1 SNHLY and CDR2 FYNNEI come from the germline V gene. CDR3: CASRKTGLREEKLFF. As DNA, the CDR3 is TGTGCCAGCAGGAAAACGGGACTAAGAGAGGAAAAACTGTTTTTT.

The chain joins TRBV10-3 to TRBJ1-6, with TRBD1 matching over 7 bases. Germline CDR1 and CDR2: ENHRY and SYGVKD. J was trimmed by 15 bases and V by 0 bases; bases with no gene match: 8. The CDR3 extends over 14 amino acids. The CDR3 sequence: CAISESSGPGGLHF. CDR3 nucleotides: TGTGCCATCAGTGAGTCCAGTGGCCCAGGGGGCCTCCACTTT.

This chain uses TRBV7-2 with TRBJ2-3, with D maybe TRBD1 (6 bases). The CDR3 has 14 amino acids. CDR1 and CDR2 (germline): SGHTA, FQGNSA. The V end was cut by 0 bases, the J end by 6 bases, with 10 bases between. The CDR3 nucleotides read TGTGCCAGCAGCTTAGCGGGGGCCGGGGATACGCAGTATTTT. It specifies CASSLAGAGDTQYF.

This clone was picked up one time. The chain couples TRBV28 to TRBJ1-2, with 8 bases lining up with TRBD1. J was trimmed by 7 bases and V by 1 base; bases with no gene match: 14. CDR3 size: 17 residues. Germline-derived CDR1 and CDR2 are MDHEN and SYDVKM. In DNA, the CDR3 is TGTGCCAGCAGTTTATTCCCCCGCTCGACAGGGGATCTTGGCTACACCTTC. This sequence encodes CASSLFPRSTGDLGYTF.

The chain carries TRBV7-3 and TRBJ2-3, with TRBD2 as a possible D gene (7 bases). This CDR3 spans 16 amino acids. V gave up 1 base and J gave up 5 bases, with 16 bases separating them. CDR1 and CDR2 (germline): SGHTA, FQGTGA. CDR3 bases: TGTGCCAGCAGCTTAAAAGGGCGGGGGCCAGGAGATACGCAGTATTTT. It codes for CASSLKGRGPGDTQYF.

The chain uses TRBV5-5 and TRBJ2-1; D is perhaps TRBD2 (5 bases). The germline CDR1 and CDR2 sequences are SGHKS and YYEKEE (reference sequence). CDR3 size: 13 residues. Trimming left V 5 bases short and J 0 bases short, with 6 bases between. In DNA, the CDR3 is TGTGCCAGCAGAGCGGTCTCCTACAATGAGCAGTTCTTC. This encodes CASRAVSYNEQFF.

This clone was seen only a few times. The chain uses TRBV10-3 and TRBJ1-5; the match to TRBD1 covers 8 bases. Germline CDR1 is ENHRY and CDR2 is SYGVKD. This CDR3 is built from 16 residues. V gave up 6 bases and J gave up 2 bases; unmatched junction bases: 9. CDR3 DNA: TGTGCCATCAGGGGGCCCGACAGGGGCCGCAATCAGCCCCAGCATTTT. Translation: CAIRGPDRGRNQPQHF.

The genes are TRBV3-1 (or the pseudogene TRBV3-2) and TRBJ2-4; D is unclear. CDR1 LGHDT and CDR2 YNNKEL come from the germline V gene (reference sequence). The CDR3 is made up of 14 amino acids. Trimming stripped 5 bases from V and 7 bases from J, with 15 bases between. The CDR3 is CASSSGGGFNIQYF. CDR3 coding DNA: TGTGCCAGCAGCTCCGGCGGTGGGTTTAACATTCAGTACTTC.